This T cell receptor beta chain was recorded in a study of vaccination and CD4 T cells after COVID-19. Across the whole study: No peptide, an HIV-1 Nef pool, or a CEFX pool was what each control culture received.

Germline V gene lookup returns CDR1 MDHEN and CDR2 SYDVKM. V gave up 0 bases and J gave up 4 bases, with 10 bases separating them. The CDR3 consists of 15 residues. Details on this clonotype: The antigen remains undetermined.

Sequencing of DNA taken from cultured CD4+ T cells relied on the Oncomine TCR Beta short-read assay. Genomic DNA was extracted from cultured CD4+ T cells. TCRdb passed the PCR reads through MiXCR, listing each CDR3 protein once. The table records about 12,000 distinct CDR3 sequences, more than 35% of them present only once. Treatment reported: approximately 11-day PBMC culture with coronavirus spike peptide pools or control peptides (ViraFEST assay). Investigators obtained the unexposed donor's CD4+ T cells before the COVID-19 pandemic (2011-2018). Investigators isolated CD4+ T cells by negative selection after approximately 9 days of culture.

Sequenced input: CD4+ T cells from blood, cultured in vitro. This receptor was taken from a human donor in good health. The V and J genes are TRBV28 and TRBJ1-3, with D possibly matching TRBD1 (6 bases). For the CDR3, the DNA is TGTGCCAGCAGTTTATGGGGGGGCGACGGAAACACCATATATTTT. Its translation: CASSLWGGDGNTIYF.